These T cell receptor beta chains were read from a single sample in a study of CD8 T cells in ankylosing spondylitis. Via MiXCR, TCRdb re-called the 5' RACE reads, giving one row per CDR3 protein. This table holds approximately 300,000 distinct CDR3 sequences, less than 25% found once. Source material: blood, either unsorted or a sorted T cell fraction (not recorded which). These receptors were obtained from a female donor with ankylosing spondylitis or in good health (not recorded which). Each CDR3 is given with its conserved first and last residue. A D gene is named only where the DNA matches it firmly. Not every row has a clone size; where given, it reads once, few, many or a size class.

clone_size j_call v_call d_call cdr3_nt cdr3_aa
few TRBJ2-1 TRBV6-5 NA TGTGCCGTCGGGGGAGCACGGCAGTTCTTC CAVGGARQFF
NA TRBJ1-2 TRBV28 NA TGTGCCAGCAGAATAAACAGGAAATATGGCTACACCTTC CASRINRKYGYTF
NA TRBJ1-1 TRBV12-3/TRBV12-4 TRBD1 TGTGCCAGCACCGACAGGGTTACTGAAGCTTTCTTT CASTDRVTEAFF
many TRBJ2-7 TRBV20-1 NA TGCAGTGCTTTCCGGGACTCCGCCTACGAGCAGTACTTC CSAFRDSAYEQYF
few TRBJ1-1 TRBV12-3/TRBV12-4 NA TGTGCCAGCAGCCCAACAGGGCGTAACACTGAAGCTTTCTTT CASSPTGRNTEAFF
few TRBJ1-1 TRBV6-1 NA TGTGCCAGCAGTGCCCTCCGGGGCCCTGGGGGGGACACTGAAGCTTTCTTT CASSALRGPGGDTEAFF
NA TRBJ2-3 TRBV12-3/TRBV12-4 TRBD2 TGTACCAGCAGTTTAGCGGGACTAGCGATAGAGGGTTCCACAGATACGCAGTATTTT CTSSLAGLAIEGSTDTQYF
NA TRBJ2-3 TRBV12-3/TRBV12-4 TRBD2 TGTGCCAGCAGTTTCCAAGCGGGAGGCACAGATACGCAGTATTTT CASSFQAGGTDTQYF
NA TRBJ1-2 TRBV4-1 TRBD1 TGCGCCAGCAGCCAATGGGACAGGGGGCTGTATGGCTACACCTTC CASSQWDRGLYGYTF
few TRBJ1-5 TRBV20-1 NA TGCAGTGCTGGGACGGGGTATCAGCCCCAGCATTTT CSAGTGYQPQHF
NA TRBJ2-1 TRBV5-1 TRBD1 TGCGCCAGCATCTTGGAAGGACAGGCGTACAATGAGCAGTTCTTC CASILEGQAYNEQFF
few TRBJ1-1 TRBV19 NA TGTGCCAGTAGTATTGGGACCCCGGACACTGAAGCTTTCTTT CASSIGTPDTEAFF
NA TRBJ1-2 TRBV3-1 TRBD1 TGTGCCAGCAGCCAAACAGGGGATGGCTACACCTTC CASSQTGDGYTF
NA TRBJ2-1 TRBV4-3 TRBD2 TGCGCCAGCAGCCGCGGGACTAGCGGGAGAGGGTCCTACAATGAGCAGTTCTTC CASSRGTSGRGSYNEQFF
few TRBJ1-1 TRBV5-6 NA TGTGCCAGCAGCCGTGCACAGGGCACTGAAGCTTTCTTT CASSRAQGTEAFF
many TRBJ1-1 TRBV11-2 NA TGTGCCAGCACCCTTTGGGGACCTCGGAACACTGAAGCTTTCTTT CASTLWGPRNTEAFF
NA TRBJ2-7 TRBV6-5 NA TGTGCCAGCAGTTCCCCCCGGGACGGGCTCTCCTACGAGCAGTACTTC CASSSPRDGLSYEQYF